These T cell receptor beta chains were read from a single sample in a study of cytomegalovirus exposure and HLA in healthy donors. Repertoires were generated with immunoSEQ multiplex PCR, while TCRdb's copy carries only in-frame clones and drops some. This sample carries 130,000 or so clones, less than 85% of them seen once, and the ten largest clones take roughly 2%. Sequences were obtained from PBMCs. The receptors were gathered from a woman in her thirties or forties in good health and CMV-seropositive. CDR3s include the opening cysteine and the closing phenylalanine or tryptophan. D genes are given only for firm matches. A clone size is listed for some rows: how often the clone was seen (once, few, many), or a class if it is expanded.

D gene	clone size	V gene	J gene	CDR3 DNA	CDR3 protein
.	few	TRBV11-2	TRBJ1-1	TGTGCCAGCAGTATGAAACAGGGAAGCAACACTGAAGCTTTCTTT	CASSMKQGSNTEAFF
.	once	TRBV4-3	TRBJ2-7	TGCGCCAGCAGCCAAGACCGGGACAACGCCTACGAGCAGTACTTC	CASSQDRDNAYEQYF
TRBD1	few	TRBV19	TRBJ1-4	TGTGCCAGCACCAGGGACAGGCTTAATGAAAAACTGTTTTTT	CASTRDRLNEKLFF
.	.	TRBV28	TRBJ2-7	TGTGCCAGCAGTCCCCCGCGATGGGAGCAGTACTTC	CASSPPRWEQYF
.	few	TRBV7-9	TRBJ1-1	TGTGCCAGCAGCGTTAAGGGGGACACTGAAGCTTTCTTT	CASSVKGDTEAFF
TRBD1	.	TRBV18	TRBJ1-3	TGTGCCAGCTCGTCCAACAGGGGCATTGTTACTGGAAACACCATATATTTT	CASSSNRGIVTGNTIYF
.	.	TRBV28	TRBJ1-2	TGTGCCAGCAGCCCGTCCGGAGGGCACTATGGCTACACCTTC	CASSPSGGHYGYTF
.	once	TRBV11-2	TRBJ1-1	TGTGCCAGCAGCTTAGGCCTGACAGTATACACTGAAGCTTTCTTT	CASSLGLTVYTEAFF
.	.	TRBV18	TRBJ1-1	TGTGCCAGCTCACCATTCTTCGTAGGGGGGAACACTGAAGCTTTCTTT	CASSPFFVGGNTEAFF
TRBD1	few	TRBV7-9	TRBJ2-7	TGTGCCAGCAGCTGGGGACAGGGGGCCCACGAGCAGTACTTC	CASSWGQGAHEQYF
TRBD1	few	TRBV28	TRBJ2-7	TGTGCCAGCATCAGGGGGAACTACGAGCAGTACTTC	CASIRGNYEQYF
TRBD2	.	TRBV5-8	TRBJ2-5	TGTGCCAGCAGCCGCCAACTAGCGATACAAGAGACCCAGTACTTC	CASSRQLAIQETQYF
.	.	TRBV9	TRBJ2-7	TGTGCCAGCAGCGTAGATAGACTATCCTTGAGGGAGCAGTACTTC	CASSVDRLSLREQYF
.	.	TRBV30	TRBJ1-3	TGTGCCTGGAGTTCAAACAGGGTGAGGTCTGGAAACACCATATATTTT	CAWSSNRVRSGNTIYF
.	once	TRBV2	TRBJ2-7	TGTGCCAGCAGTGAACACTCTAGCCGCTCCTACGAGCAGTACTTC	CASSEHSSRSYEQYF
.	.	TRBV18	TRBJ2-7	TGTGCCAGCTCACCCCGGGACATGGGCCACGAGCAGTACTTC	CASSPRDMGHEQYF
.	.	TRBV7-2	TRBJ1-1	TGTGCCAGCAGCTTAGGTCAGTGGAACACTGAAGCTTTCTTT	CASSLGQWNTEAFF
.	.	TRBV27	TRBJ1-2	TGTGCCAGCAGTTCCCCGGGACACCTCTATGGCTACACCTTC	CASSSPGHLYGYTF
.	.	TRBV28	TRBJ2-1	TGTGCCAGCAGTTTAGGGGGAACGGGACACCCAAAGCAGTTCTTC	CASSLGGTGHPKQFF
TRBD2	.	TRBV7-9	TRBJ2-7	TGTGCCAGCAGCCCTGGGACTAGCAGTTACGAGCAGTACTTC	CASSPGTSSYEQYF
TRBD1	.	TRBV2	TRBJ2-7	TGTGCCAGCAGCCCCCGGGGACAGATTCCCTACGAGCAGTACTTC	CASSPRGQIPYEQYF
TRBD1	.	TRBV18	TRBJ1-5	TGTGCCAGCTCCCCGCTAGGGACAGTAAATAGCAATCAGCCCCAGCATTTT	CASSPLGTVNSNQPQHF
.	.	TRBV28	TRBJ1-2	TGTGCCAGCAGTTTAGCGCAAGGCTACACCTTC	CASSLAQGYTF
TRBD1	few	TRBV5-1	TRBJ2-1	TGCGCCAGCAGATTAAGGACAGGGGAGTACCCTGAGCAGTTCTTC	CASRLRTGEYPEQFF
TRBD2	.	TRBV9	TRBJ2-7	TGTGCCAGCAGCGTAGAGCGGGATGGGTCCTACGAGCAGTACTTC	CASSVERDGSYEQYF
TRBD1	.	TRBV18	TRBJ2-2	TGTGCCAGCTCACCAAGGACAGGCAGGGGCACCGGGGAGCTGTTTTTT	CASSPRTGRGTGELFF
.	few	TRBV4-3	TRBJ1-1	TGCGCCAGCAGCCAAGTCTTAACGGTCCCTGAAGCTTTCTTT	CASSQVLTVPEAFF
TRBD1	.	TRBV7-2	TRBJ1-2	TGTGCCAGCAGCTCGACAGGGATATTAACTAACTATGGCTACACCTTC	CASSSTGILTNYGYTF
.	.	TRBV18	TRBJ2-5	TGTGCCAGCTCACCCCTTCGAGAAGAGACCCAGTACTTC	CASSPLREETQYF
.	few	TRBV11-2	TRBJ1-6	TGTGCCAGCAGCTCGGGACTGACTAATTCACCCCTCCACTTT	CASSSGLTNSPLHF
TRBD1	few	TRBV28	TRBJ1-2	TGTGCCGCCGGGACAGTTCGCTATGGCTACACCTTC	CAAGTVRYGYTF
TRBD2	.	TRBV7-2	TRBJ2-1	TGTGCCAGCAGCTTACGTTTGACTAGCGGTCTCAGCTCCTACAATGAGCAGTTCTTC	CASSLRLTSGLSSYNEQFF
.	.	TRBV7-9	TRBJ1-1	TGTGCCAGCAGCTTGGAGGACACTGAAGCTTTCTTT	CASSLEDTEAFF
TRBD2	.	TRBV14	TRBJ2-5	TGTGCCAGCAGTACCGGGACTAGGCGACAAGAGACCCAGTACTTC	CASSTGTRRQETQYF
TRBD2	.	TRBV29-1	TRBJ2-1	TGCAGCGTTGGGGCTAGCGGCTACAATGAGCAGTTCTTC	CSVGASGYNEQFF
TRBD2	.	TRBV6-5	TRBJ2-1	TGTGCCAGCAGTTACTCAGTAGCGGGAGGGGATGAGCAGTTCTTC	CASSYSVAGGDEQFF
.	.	TRBV11-1	TRBJ1-1	TGTGCCAGCAGCCGAGTGGGACTTCTGAACACTGAAGCTTTCTTT	CASSRVGLLNTEAFF
TRBD2	.	TRBV6-5	TRBJ2-5	TGTGCCAGCAGTCGACTAGCGGAAGAGACCCAGTACTTC	CASSRLAEETQYF
.	.	TRBV7-3	TRBJ2-1	TGTGCCAGCAGCTTAAGGTCGGGGGGCTCGCACAATGAGCAGTTCTTC	CASSLRSGGSHNEQFF
.	once	TRBV7-9	TRBJ2-2	TGTGCCAGCAGCTTAGCCCCTTGGGGCAGGGTTAATACCGGGGAGCTGTTTTTT	CASSLAPWGRVNTGELFF
TRBD1	.	TRBV6-5	TRBJ2-1	TGTGCCAGCAGTTCGGACAGGGGCTACAATGAGCAGTTCTTC	CASSSDRGYNEQFF
.	.	TRBV5-1	TRBJ2-5	TGCGCCAGCAGTGAGCCCAGGGGGGTCCAAGAGACCCAGTACTTC	CASSEPRGVQETQYF
TRBD1	.	TRBV19	TRBJ1-5	TGTGCCAGTAGTAGGGGACAGGGGGTGAGGGAGCCCCAGCATTTT	CASSRGQGVREPQHF
.	few	TRBV10-3	TRBJ2-1	TGTGCCATCATGGGCGGCAGGGGAGGGAATGAGCAGTTCTTC	CAIMGGRGGNEQFF
TRBD2	few	TRBV4-1	TRBJ2-5	TGCGCCAGCAGCCAATTCTCATCGGCGGGACTACAAGAGACCCAGTACTTC	CASSQFSSAGLQETQYF
.	once	TRBV12-5	TRBJ1-2	TGTGCTAGTGGTTCTGAAGGTTCGGGTAACTATGGCTACACCTTC	CASGSEGSGNYGYTF
TRBD1	.	TRBV6-1	TRBJ2-7	TGTGCCAGCAGTCATCCCGGGACAGGGCGAGGCGAGCAGTACTTC	CASSHPGTGRGEQYF
TRBD1	.	TRBV9	TRBJ2-7	TGTGCCAGCAGCATCGGGACAGGGGAGTTAGTGCAGTACTTC	CASSIGTGELVQYF